This T cell receptor beta chain was documented in a study of blood T cell repertoires in COVID-19. The protocol was immunoSEQ multiplex PCR, while the TCRdb copy is restricted to in-frame clones and leaves out a portion. The data hold tens of thousands of clones, with about 88% observed a single time. The V segment lost 3 bases and the J segment 4 bases; nucleotides outside the gene matches: 1. The CDR3 is made up of 14 amino acids. CDR1 is KGHSH and CDR2 is LQKENI in the germline V gene. The sequencing sample was made of peripheral blood. This clonotype was obtained from a man aged 45 to 65 with active COVID-19. The chain couples TRBV18 to TRBJ1-3; TRBD1 aligns across 9 bases. Here the CDR3 DNA reads TGTGCCAGCTCACCCGGGACAGGGGGAAACACCATATATTTT. Translating gives CASSPGTGGNTIYF.